This T cell receptor beta chain is drawn from a study of response to subunit inactivated influenza vaccine (dated by TCRdb to the late 2010s). At the level of the whole study: The study used deep quantitative T cell receptor repertoire profiling to track responses to a trivalent subunit inactivated influenza vaccine.

From V the trimming removes 2 bases and from J it removes 4 bases, while the gene matches leave 8 bases of the junction unaccounted for. Its CDR3 holds 16 amino acids, cysteine through phenylalanine. The CDR3 DNA has 48 bases and is translated from base 1. CDR1 SGHTA and CDR2 FQGNSA were looked up in the germline V gene. Paper-wide results and their limitations: The authors proposed that each seasonal influenza vaccination may bring in only a limited number of new T cells.

A remark on this clonotype: The antigen it recognizes is unknown. No much larger clonotype is one base removed from it; base qualities were not supplied.

Receptors were amplified or captured by RT-PCR. This sample was sequenced with an Illumina HiSeq 2500. The public reads were quality trimmed at Q25 with fastp and then assembled into clones with MiXCR by TCRdb, keeping productive beta chains. Every entry covers one CDR3 protein and lists the most common genes and DNA from its rows. Recorded for this sample are about 540,000 distinct CDR3 sequences; about 14% of them occurred a single time. The ten largest make up 11% of the sample. The chain uses TRBV7-2 and TRBJ2-1; 7 nucleotides in the junction match TRBD2. Material: PBMCs from blood, obtained approximately 12 days after vaccination. The TCR sequence derives from a man aged 50 or older who received an inactivated influenza vaccine. Donor details come from another sample of the same person, matched by shared clones. CDR3 sequence: CASSLYGGRGYNEQFF. The DNA sequence is TGTGCCAGCAGCTTATATGGCGGGAGAGGTTACAATGAGCAGTTCTTC.